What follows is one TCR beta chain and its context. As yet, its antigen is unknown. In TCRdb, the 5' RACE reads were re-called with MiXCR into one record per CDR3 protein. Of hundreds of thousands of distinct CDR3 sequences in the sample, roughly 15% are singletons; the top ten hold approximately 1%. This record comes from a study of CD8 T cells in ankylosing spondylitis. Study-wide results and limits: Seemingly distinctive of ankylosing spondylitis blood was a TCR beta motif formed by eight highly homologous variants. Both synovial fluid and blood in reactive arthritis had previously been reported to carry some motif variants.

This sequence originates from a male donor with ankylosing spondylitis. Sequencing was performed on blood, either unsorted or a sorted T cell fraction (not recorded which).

CDR3 nucleotide sequence: TGTGCCAGCAGTGCCCCGTGGTCAGATACGCAGTATTTT. This gives the protein CASSAPWSDTQYF. The gene calls are TRBV27 and TRBJ2-3, with no clear D. CDR3 length: 13 residues. V lost 5 bases and J 4 bases, leaving 10 bases between the germline ends. The germline CDR1 and CDR2 sequences are MNHEY and SMNVEV (reference sequence).